This note documents a single T cell receptor beta chain sequence. Its antigen is unknown. A sample-barcoded 5' primer and a J-beta primer mix were used in a second PCR of about 7 to 12 cycles. TCRdb used MiXCR to reprocess the 5' RACE reads, holding one entry per CDR3 protein. The sample consists of 1.5 million to 2 million distinct CDR3 sequences, around half of them appearing once. The record originates from a study of blood T cells in healthy people across ages. Germline V lookup: CDR1 SNHLY, CDR2 FYNNEI. The ends were cut back, 2 bases at V and 4 bases at J, with 20 bases in the middle. The CDR3 has 17 residues. General observations from the study: Age advanced and TCR beta diversity per million T cells fell, roughly linearly.

The TCR was taken from a middle-aged woman in good health. V usage is TRBV2 and J usage is TRBJ1-2, with D unclear. Material for sequencing was blood. In nucleotides, the CDR3 is TGTGCCAGCAGTGAAATTTTCGCCGGGGAGTGGGTCTATGGCTACACCTTC. As protein: CASSEIFAGEWVYGYTF.